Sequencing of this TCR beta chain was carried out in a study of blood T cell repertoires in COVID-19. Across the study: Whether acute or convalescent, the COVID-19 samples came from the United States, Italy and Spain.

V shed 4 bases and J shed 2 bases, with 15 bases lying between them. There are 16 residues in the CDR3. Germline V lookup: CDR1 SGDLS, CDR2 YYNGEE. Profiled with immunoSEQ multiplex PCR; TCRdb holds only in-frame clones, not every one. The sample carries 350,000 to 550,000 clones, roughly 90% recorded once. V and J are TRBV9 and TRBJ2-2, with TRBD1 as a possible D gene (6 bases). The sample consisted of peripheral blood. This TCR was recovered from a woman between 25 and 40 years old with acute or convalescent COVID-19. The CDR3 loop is CASSSTGLRNTGELFF. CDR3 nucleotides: TGTGCCAGCAGCTCCACAGGGTTAAGAAACACCGGGGAGCTGTTTTTT. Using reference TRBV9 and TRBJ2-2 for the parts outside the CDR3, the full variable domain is DSGVTQTPKHLITATGQRVTLRCSPRSGDLSVYWYQQSLDQGLQFLIQYYNGEERAKGNILERFSAQQFPDLHSELNLSSLELGDSALYFCASSSTGLRNTGELFFGEGSRLTVL.